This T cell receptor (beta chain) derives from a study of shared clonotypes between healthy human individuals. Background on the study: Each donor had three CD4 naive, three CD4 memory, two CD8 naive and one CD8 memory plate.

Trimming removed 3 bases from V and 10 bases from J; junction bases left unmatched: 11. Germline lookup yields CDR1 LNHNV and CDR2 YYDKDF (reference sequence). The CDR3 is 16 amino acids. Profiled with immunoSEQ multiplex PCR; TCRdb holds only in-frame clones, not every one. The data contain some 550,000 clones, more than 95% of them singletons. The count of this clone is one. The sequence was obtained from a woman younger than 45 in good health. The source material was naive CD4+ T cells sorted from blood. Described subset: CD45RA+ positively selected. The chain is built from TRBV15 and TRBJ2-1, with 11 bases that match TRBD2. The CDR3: CATSRPHPGTSGEQFF. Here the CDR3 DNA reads TGTGCCACCAGCAGGCCCCACCCCGGGACTAGCGGAGAGCAGTTCTTC.